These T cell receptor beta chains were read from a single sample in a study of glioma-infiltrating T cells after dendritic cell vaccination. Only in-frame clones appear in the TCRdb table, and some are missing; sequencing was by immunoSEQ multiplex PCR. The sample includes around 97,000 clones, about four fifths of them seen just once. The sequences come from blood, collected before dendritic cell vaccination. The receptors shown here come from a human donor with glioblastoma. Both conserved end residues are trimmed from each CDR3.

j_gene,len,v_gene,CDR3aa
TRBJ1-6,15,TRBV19,ASSKAGGEVANSPLH
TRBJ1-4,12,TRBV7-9,ASSLTGTGEKLF
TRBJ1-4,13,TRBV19,ASTPGAATNEKLF
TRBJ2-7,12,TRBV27,ASSFGQGKYEQY
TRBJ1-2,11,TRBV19,ASQDTFNYGYT
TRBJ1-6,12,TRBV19,ASLGRAYNSPLH
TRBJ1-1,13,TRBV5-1,ASSSTGTGQLEAF
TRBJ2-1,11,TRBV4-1,ASTQTLSNEQF
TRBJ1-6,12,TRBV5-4,ASWAQGDNSPLH
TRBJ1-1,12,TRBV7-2,ASSSGPRGTEAF
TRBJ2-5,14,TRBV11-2,ASSLVTSGYQETQY
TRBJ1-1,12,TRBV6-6,ASSKDRLNTEAF
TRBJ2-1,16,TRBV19,ASSIVGLAGGPSDEQF
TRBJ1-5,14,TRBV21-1,ASSTPDSYSNQPQH
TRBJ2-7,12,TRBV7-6,ASSSQGSSYEQY
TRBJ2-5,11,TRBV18,ASSLLDRETQY
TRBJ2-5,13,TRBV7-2,ASSLDGGAGETQY
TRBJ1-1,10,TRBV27,ASSSPSTEAF
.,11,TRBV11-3,ASTSGTGYEQY
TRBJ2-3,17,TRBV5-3,ARSGDRGTSTASTDTQY
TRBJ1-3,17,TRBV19,ASRPGQTRVRMSGNTIY
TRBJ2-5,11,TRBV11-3,ASSFEPEGEQY
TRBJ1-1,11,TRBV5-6,ASSLVGTPEAF
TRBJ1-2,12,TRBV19,ASSITGGVPPDT
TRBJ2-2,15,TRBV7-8,ASSPGTSGVGTGELF